Sequencing of this T cell receptor beta chain was carried out in a study of shared clonotypes between healthy human individuals. The V end was cut by 2 bases, the J end by 4 bases, with 9 bases between. Germline CDR1 is GTSNPN and CDR2 is SVGIG (reference sequence). CDR3 length: 12 residues. Produced via immunoSEQ multiplex PCR; TCRdb's table is partial and in-frame only. The sample consists of approximately 500,000 clones, less than 85% of them appearing once. The sequenced sample consisted of PBMCs. The chain links TRBV30 to TRBJ2-7; D remains unclear. The TCR was taken from a woman between 40 and 50 years old in good health. Some clones in this sample may be carry-over from other donors' samples. CDR3 loop: CAWSTDRYEQYF. The CDR3 region has the DNA TGTGCCTGGAGTACAGATCGGTACGAGCAGTACTTC.